This T cell receptor (beta chain) is drawn from a study of Ad26.COV2.S vaccination and SARS-CoV-2 variants (dated by TCRdb to the early 2020s). Describing the broader study: Vaccine-arm donors were drawn from COV1001, a multicentre, randomized, double-blind, placebo-controlled phase I-IIa trial of Ad26.COV2.S in healthy adults. Ad26.COV2.S was given intramuscularly at 5x10^10 or 1x10^11 viral particles, as a single shot or as two shots 56 days apart. TCRbeta repertoire sequencing served as the tool for gauging how specific and how broad the SARS-CoV-2-reactive T cell receptors were following Ad26.COV2.S vaccination. The TCR-sequenced set comprised around 30 samples: approximately 19 Ad26.COV2.S vaccine recipients, 5 placebo recipients and 8 SARS-CoV-2 convalescent individuals. Trial participants were randomized into five groups of five: low-dose or high-dose Ad26.COV2.S given once or twice, or placebo on both occasions. Investigators remained blinded to trial group allocation during experiments and outcome assessment. General conclusions and limits of the study: Ad26.COV2.S recipients had higher spike-specific TCR breadth than placebo recipients (P = 0.0014). The authors noted that the TCR breadth and depth analyses may have underestimated total T cell responses. Substantial breadth of spike-specific CD8+ and CD4+ T cell responses was reported after vaccination. The study lacked the statistical power to compare responses across vaccine doses or regimens. Non-spike TCR breadth was comparable between vaccine and placebo recipients, consistent with the vaccine containing only spike.

TCRbeta CDR3 regions were sequenced with the immunoSEQ Assay. After extraction, genomic DNA underwent amplification by bias-controlled multiplex PCR, followed by high-throughput sequencing. The authors processed their data as follows. Collapsing and filtering of sequences were performed to quantify the absolute abundance of each unique TCRbeta CDR3 region. T cell fraction was estimated by normalizing TCRbeta template counts to usable DNA, which was measured by amplifying reference genes present in all nucleated cells. Repertoire TCRs were annotated as SARS-CoV-2-specific when V gene, CDR3 amino acid sequence and J gene were exactly matched to a known reactive TCR set. The reference SARS-CoV-2 TCR set was obtained from MIRA and was filtered for enrichment in COVID-19-positive ImmuneCODE repertoires, whereby public or cross-reactive TCRs were removed. Based on the MIRA antigens, annotated TCRs were further analysed at the level of specific ORF or position within ORF. Breadth was defined as annotated unique rearrangements over total unique productive rearrangements; depth was the summed frequency of those rearrangements. Two-sided Wilcoxon rank-sum tests were used to compare TCR breadth between groups. Held by TCRdb, this immuneACCESS table contains in-frame sequences only and omits some clones. Under half of the omission traces to an unresolved V gene where checked; the cause of the rest is unknown. V, J and clone size are those of that table, while D and trimming were read from the DNA. This sample lists hundreds of thousands of clones; more than 80% were detected once. About 1.5% of the sample is taken by the ten largest.

The treatment or condition tag for this specimen amounts to: around 19 received Ad26.COV2.S at low or high dose, single or two shots; about 5 received placebo; per-sample allocation not given. Repertoires of vaccine and placebo recipients were sequenced from samples taken on day 63 after the first injection. In Cohort 1b, 20 to 25 adults aged 18-55 years were enrolled at a single site in Boston, USA, between 29 July and 7 August 2020. Ad26.COV2.S consisted of a replication-incompetent adenovirus type 26 vector by which a prefusion-stabilized SARS-CoV-2 spike protein from the original Wuhan strain was expressed. Via the germline V gene, CDR1 is SNHLY and CDR2 FYNNEI. The CDR3 goes from the cysteine to the phenylalanine over 12 residues. The CDR3 DNA has 36 bases and is translated from base 1. V loses 4 bases of germline sequence and J loses 8 bases, and the interval between the two ends is 9 bases.

As to this clone: No antigen is known for it. No base qualities exist here, and no much larger clone lies one base off it.

The chain links TRBV2 with TRBJ2-1, with the D gene uncertain. The source material was peripheral blood, sampled in a trial of Ad26.COV2.S vaccine versus placebo. The sequence was obtained from a person aged 18 to 65 who received the Ad26.COV2.S COVID-19 vaccine or a placebo. The CDR3 sequence is CASSAVTHEQFF. Read as DNA, the sequence is TGTGCCAGCAGTGCCGTAACTCATGAGCAGTTCTTC.